These 30 T cell receptor beta chains were all obtained from the same sample, sequenced in a study of beta chain features in type 1 diabetes. Antigens of these TCRs are unknown. Sequenced material consisted of expressed TCRB transcripts (all of the isolated RNA was reverse transcribed). The protocol was immunoSEQ multiplex PCR, while the TCRdb copy is restricted to in-frame clones and leaves out a portion. The sample yields hundreds of thousands of clones, around an eighth seen once. Study-wide points: TCRB CDR3s from Type 1 diabetes patients were moderately but significantly shorter in all four CD4+ subsets.

The sample consisted of naive CD4+ T cells from blood. Receptor source: a man between 18 and 35 years old with type 1 diabetes.

This clone turned up a few times. The V gene is TRBV2, the J gene TRBJ1-1; the D is unclear. This CDR3 has 12 residues. CDR1 is SNHLY and CDR2 is FYNNEI in the germline V gene. V shed 2 bases and J shed 8 bases, with 9 bases lying between them. CDR3 bases: TGTGCCAGCAGTGAATTAGATAGGGAAGCTTTCTTT. This encodes CASSELDREAFF.

This clone was counted a few times. J is TRBJ1-1 and V is TRBV5-8; D is unclear. This CDR3 is 13 amino acids long. Trimming removed 1 base from V and 5 bases from J, with 9 bases in between. Germline assignment: CDR1 SGHTS and CDR2 YDEGEE. In DNA, the CDR3 is TGTGCCAGCAGCTTGTCTGCTGGGACTGAAGCTTTCTTT. Amino acids: CASSLSAGTEAFF. The whole variable domain, filled in from reference TRBV5-8 and TRBJ1-1, reads EAGVTQSPTHLIKTRGQQATLRCSPISGHTSVYWYQQALGLGLQFLLWYDEGEERNRGNFPPRFSGRQFPNYSSELNVNALELEDSALYLCASSLSAGTEAFFGQGTRLTVV.

Of note for this clone: The sample has other DNA sequences that encode this CDR3 too. V and J are TRBV6-5 and TRBJ1-1; weak D call: TRBD1 (6 bases). Germline V CDR1 and CDR2: MNHEY, SVGAGI. V dropped 5 bases and J dropped 0 bases, with 10 bases sitting between them. This CDR3 contains 14 residues. The CDR3 DNA is TGTGCCAGCAGTCCAGGGGTTCTGAACACTGAAGCTTTCTTT. It is translated as CASSPGVLNTEAFF.

Only a few counts were recorded for this clone. The rearrangement links TRBV30 to TRBJ1-1; no reliable D call. Germline CDR1 is GTSNPN and CDR2 is SVGIG (reference sequence). The CDR3 runs 13 residues. Trimming pared 8 bases from V and 1 base from J, leaving 14 bases between. The CDR3 nucleotides read TGTGCCGCTTCGAGGGTGGAGAACACTGAAGCTTTCTTT. Protein: CAASRVENTEAFF.

The J gene is TRBJ2-3, the V gene TRBV30, with D perhaps matching TRBD1 or TRBD2 (5 bases each). CDR1 is GTSNPN and CDR2 is SVGIG in the germline V gene (reference sequence). This CDR3 spans 14 amino acids. The germline V and J ends were trimmed by 1 base and 7 bases, with 15 bases remaining between them. The CDR3 DNA reads as TGTGCCTGGAGTGACCCCCGGGACGTCAATACGCAGTATTTT. Protein: CAWSDPRDVNTQYF. The entire variable domain, with the rest obtained from reference TRBV30 and TRBJ2-3, is as follows: SQTIHQWPATLVQPVGSPLSLECTVEGTSNPNLYWYRQAAGRGLQLLFYSVGIGQISSEVPQNLSASRPQDRQFILSSKKLLLSDSGFYLCAWSDPRDVNTQYFGPGTRLTVL.

This clone was counted only a few times. J is TRBJ1-4 and V is TRBV7-9, with TRBD1 as a possible D gene (5 bases). Germline loops: CDR1 SEHNR, CDR2 FQNEAQ (reference sequence). Trimming pared 5 bases from V and 8 bases from J, leaving 12 bases between. The CDR3 covers 13 residues. This CDR3 is CASSVGVREKLFF. For the CDR3, the DNA is TGTGCCAGCAGCGTAGGGGTGCGCGAAAAACTGTTTTTT. Full variable domain (rest looked up from reference TRBV7-9 and TRBJ1-4): DTGVSQNPRHKITKRGQNVTFRCDPISEHNRLYWYRQTLGQGPEFLTYFQNEAQLEKSRLLSDRFSAERPKGSFSTLEIQRTEQGDSAMYLCASSVGVREKLFFGSGTQLSVL.

The chain combines TRBV11-2 with TRBJ2-1; D is uncertain. The CDR3 has 14 amino acids. Trimming stripped 2 bases from V and 7 bases from J, with 12 bases between. Germline values: CDR1 SGHAT, CDR2 FQNNGV. DNA of the CDR3: TGTGCCAGCAGCTTAAGGCCAGAAGGGAATGAGCAGTTCTTC. It is translated as CASSLRPEGNEQFF. Combining the CDR3 with reference TRBV11-2 and TRBJ2-1 gives the whole variable domain EAGVAQSPRYKIIEKRQSVAFWCNPISGHATLYWYQQILGQGPKLLIQFQNNGVVDDSQLPKDRFSAERLKGVDSTLKIQPAKLEDSAVYLCASSLRPEGNEQFFGPGTRLTVL.

The CDR3 loop reads CASRRDLSRGPETQYF. CDR3 nucleotides: TGTGCCAGCAGGAGAGATCTGTCCAGGGGCCCAGAGACCCAGTACTTC. J is TRBJ2-5 and V is TRBV28, with D perhaps matching TRBD1 (6 bases). The germline V gene has CDR1 MDHEN and CDR2 SYDVKM. The ends were cut back, 6 bases at V and 4 bases at J, with 21 bases in the middle. The CDR3 extends over 16 amino acids.

Only a few counts were recorded for this clone. The J gene is TRBJ2-7, the V gene TRBV10-3, with D possibly called TRBD1 or TRBD2 (5 bases each). With 7 bases removed from V and 2 bases from J, the gap between germline ends came to 15 bases. The CDR3 covers 14 residues. Germline CDR1 and CDR2: ENHRY and SYGVKD. The CDR3 region has the DNA TGTGCCATCACCTCGGGGCAGTCGACCTACGAGCAGTACTTC. Encoded protein: CAITSGQSTYEQYF.

The sample holds a few counts of this clone. The chain recombines TRBV2 with TRBJ2-7, with 9 bases matching TRBD2. CDR1 is SNHLY, CDR2 FYNNEI, per germline. The CDR3 spans 13 residues. Trimming at V came to 8 bases and at J to 1 base, leaving 3 bases not matched to a gene. CDR3 coding DNA: TGTGCCAGCGGGGGACTAGCATCCTACGAGCAGTACTTC. It specifies CASGGLASYEQYF.

The DNA for the CDR3 is TGTGCCAGCACAGCAGGGTTCACAGATACGCAGTATTTT. Its translation: CASTAGFTDTQYF. The chain has TRBV25-1 and TRBJ2-3; D may be TRBD1 (5 bases). V lost 7 bases and J lost 2, with 10 bases in between. The CDR3 is 13 amino acids. Germline V gene data show CDR1 as MGHDK and CDR2 as SYGVNS.

V and J are TRBV27 and TRBJ1-1; D is possibly TRBD1 (6 bases). Germline V CDR1 and CDR2: MNHEY, SMNVEV (reference sequence). The ends were cut back, 4 bases at V and 1 base at J, with 7 bases in the middle. CDR3 size: 13 residues. CDR3 residues: CASSYRENTEAFF. The CDR3, as DNA: TGTGCCAGCAGTTACAGGGAGAACACTGAAGCTTTCTTT.

The V gene is TRBV7-2, the J gene TRBJ1-2; D uncertain. V was shortened by 0 bases and J by 8 bases, with 10 bases between the two germline ends. Per the germline V gene, CDR1 is SGHTA and CDR2 is FQGNSA. The CDR3 runs to 13 residues. CDR3 sequence (DNA): TGTGCCAGCAGCTTAGCCGGGGAGCGGGGCTACACCTTC. Amino acid sequence: CASSLAGERGYTF. The full variable domain, with the rest looked up from reference TRBV7-2 and TRBJ1-2, is GAGVSQSPSNKVTEKGKDVELRCDPISGHTALYWYRQSLGQGLEFLIYFQGNSAPDKSGLPSDRFSAERTGGSVSTLTIQRTQQEDSAVYLCASSLAGERGYTFGSGTRLTVV.

The gene calls are TRBV7-9 and TRBJ2-5; TRBD2 is a possible D gene (7 bases). Germline V gene sequence: CDR1 SEHNR, CDR2 FQNEAQ (reference sequence). The CDR3 sequence is 17 residues long. Trimming took 4 bases from V and 4 from J, leaving 22 bases between them. CDR3 nucleotide sequence: TGTGCCAGCAGCTCACCCTTCGGGGGGCTGTTGTCAGAGACCCAGTACTTC. Translation: CASSSPFGGLLSETQYF.

The CDR3 sequence: CASSQGQLAGGLNEQFF. CDR3 nucleotide sequence: TGCGCCAGCAGCCAAGGGCAACTAGCGGGGGGGCTCAATGAGCAGTTCTTC. The genes are TRBV4-1 and TRBJ2-1; TRBD2 agrees at 13 bases. CDR3 length: 17 residues. V lost 1 base, J lost 6 bases, and 6 bases stayed unmatched. Germline loops: CDR1 MGHRA, CDR2 YSYEKL.

The rearrangement links TRBV5-4 to TRBJ2-7; D unclear. This CDR3 contains 15 residues. The V gene lost 0 bases and the J gene lost 2 bases, with 12 bases spanning the gap. Per germline, CDR1 SGHNT and CDR2 YYREEE (reference sequence). The CDR3 region has the DNA TGTGCCAGCAGCTTGGCTGTCCCCAATGCCTACGAGCAGTACTTC. Its translation: CASSLAVPNAYEQYF.

This clone occurred a few times. This chain links TRBV6-1 with TRBJ1-3; D unclear. CDR3 length equals 15 residues. Germline CDR1 and CDR2: MNHNS and SASEGT. Trimming pared 5 bases from V and 0 bases from J, leaving 11 bases between. This CDR3 is CASSSETHSGNTIYF. DNA of the CDR3: TGTGCCAGCAGTTCCGAGACCCACTCTGGAAACACCATATATTTT.

This clone turned up a few times. The chain has TRBV27 and TRBJ1-1, with D hard to call. CDR3 length: 11 amino acids. Germline V lookup: CDR1 MNHEY, CDR2 SMNVEV (reference sequence). Trimming cost V 4 bases and J 10 bases, with 10 bases left between them. The CDR3 DNA sequence: TGTGCCAGCAGTTCGTACGACCGAGCTTTCTTT. This gives the protein CASSSYDRAFF.

This clone was detected a few times. V and J are TRBV5-6 and TRBJ1-4; tentative D call: TRBD1 (5 bases). V lost 5 bases and J 4 bases, leaving 12 bases between the germline ends. The germline V gene has CDR1 SGHDT and CDR2 YYEEEE. The CDR3 consists of 14 residues. The CDR3 here is CASRQGGGNEKLFF. The CDR3 DNA is TGTGCCAGCAGGCAGGGTGGAGGTAATGAAAAACTGTTTTTT.

Of note for this clone: Distinct nucleotide sequences in the sample also encode this CDR3. This chain connects TRBV6-1 to TRBJ2-7; D may correspond to TRBD1 or TRBD2 (5 bases each). Trimming took off 6 bases at V and 3 bases at J, with 9 bases between the two ends. Germline CDR1 MNHNS, CDR2 SASEGT. This CDR3 has 12 residues. The CDR3 DNA reads TGTGCCAGCAGCGAGGGGCTCTACGAGCAGTACTTC. Translated, it gives CASSEGLYEQYF.

On this clone itself: Additional DNA sequences in this sample encode the identical CDR3. J is TRBJ1-5 and V is TRBV30; 7 bases align to TRBD1. Looked up from germline, CDR1 is GTSNPN and CDR2 is SVGIG (reference sequence). This CDR3 region has 12 residues. The ends lost 5 bases at V and 2 bases at J; junction bases unmatched: 0. In DNA form, the CDR3 reads TGTGCCTGGGACAGGGGCAATCAGCCCCAGCATTTT. The encoded protein is CAWDRGNQPQHF.

To note about this clone: Other DNA sequences within the sample encode an identical CDR3. V is TRBV18 and J is TRBJ2-3, with D uncertain. CDR1 and CDR2 from the germline V gene are KGHSH and LQKENI. V gave up 6 bases and J gave up 0 bases, with 1 base separating them. This CDR3 has 11 residues. CDR3: CASSSTDTQYF. Written as DNA, the CDR3 is TGTGCCAGCTCCAGCACAGATACGCAGTATTTT.

The genes are TRBV5-1 and TRBJ1-1; D gene uncertain. This CDR3 region has 13 residues. With 9 bases removed from V and 2 bases from J, the gap between germline ends came to 14 bases. Germline V lookup: CDR1 SGHRS, CDR2 YFSETQ. The CDR3 region is CAISDGINTEAFF. CDR3 bases: TGCGCCATTTCGGACGGGATTAACACTGAAGCTTTCTTT.

This clone has more than one count but fewer than ten. This chain links TRBV19 with TRBJ1-5, with 7 bases lining up with TRBD1. Germline V gives CDR1 LNHDA, CDR2 SQIVND (reference sequence). The CDR3 sequence is 13 residues long. With 11 bases clipped from V and 3 bases from J, the junction kept 7 bases outside the gene matches. CDR3 sequence: CALGTVFNQPQHF. The CDR3 DNA is TGTGCCCTTGGGACAGTTTTCAATCAGCCCCAGCATTTT.

This clone was seen more than once but under ten times. This chain connects TRBV29-1 to TRBJ1-3; D might be TRBD1 (6 bases). Trimming took 4 bases from V and 0 from J, leaving 10 bases between them. Germline CDR1 reads SQVTM; CDR2 reads ANQGSEA. The CDR3 consists of 14 residues. In DNA, the CDR3 is TGCAGCGTTGCCTTAGGGGGCTCTGGAAACACCATATATTTT. Translating gives CSVALGGSGNTIYF.

Only a few counts were recorded for this clone. The chain is built from TRBV28 and TRBJ1-1; 7 nucleotides align to TRBD1. The V segment lost 5 bases and the J segment 5 bases; nucleotides outside the gene matches: 11. Per the germline V gene, CDR1 is MDHEN and CDR2 is SYDVKM. CDR3 length: 15 amino acids. CDR3 loop: CASSTPEGAGTEAFF. CDR3 bases: TGTGCCAGCAGTACCCCGGAGGGGGCCGGGACTGAAGCTTTCTTT.

This clone was observed a few times. Here the CDR3 DNA reads TGTGCCAGCAGCGACCGGACAGGCAGCTCCTACAATGAGCAGTTCTTC. Its translation: CASSDRTGSSYNEQFF. The chain is built from TRBV9 and TRBJ2-1, with 7 bases fitting TRBD1. V shed 3 bases, J shed 0 bases, and the junction held 6 bases outside the gene matches. Germline lookup yields CDR1 SGDLS and CDR2 YYNGEE. The CDR3 spans 16 residues.

J is TRBJ1-2 and V is TRBV19; D is unclear. The CDR3 has 15 residues. The germline V gene has CDR1 LNHDA and CDR2 SQIVND (reference sequence). Trimming left V 5 bases short and J 1 base short, with 14 bases between. DNA of the CDR3: TGTGCCAGTAGTCCCCCGACGGGCAATAACTATGGCTACACCTTC. It encodes CASSPPTGNNYGYTF.

This clone was counted a few times. The CDR3 protein is CASSLLTAGTEAFF. The CDR3 DNA follows: TGTGCCAGCAGCTTACTTACCGCGGGAACTGAAGCTTTCTTT. V usage is TRBV7-9 and J usage is TRBJ1-1; D unresolved. Trimming stripped 2 bases from V and 5 bases from J, with 12 bases between. CDR1 and CDR2 (germline): SEHNR, FQNEAQ (reference sequence). The CDR3 runs to 14 residues.

This clone was counted between two and nine times. V gene TRBV10-3 combines with J gene TRBJ2-3, with 8 positions matching TRBD2. From germline, CDR1 is ENHRY and CDR2 SYGVKD. V gave up 3 bases and J gave up 0 bases; unmatched junction bases: 5. The CDR3 is 16 residues long. CDR3 sequence: CAISELAETSTDTQYF. Written as DNA, the CDR3 is TGTGCCATCAGTGAACTAGCGGAGACGAGCACAGATACGCAGTATTTT.